The 28 T cell receptor beta chains reported below all come from one sample, sequenced in a study of cytomegalovirus exposure and HLA in healthy donors. Primers included in the PCR were 60 Vbeta and 13 Jbeta primers. Sequencing was performed with immunoSEQ multiplex PCR; in TCRdb, only in-frame clones are kept and a portion is missing. This listing includes some 180,000 clones. Sequencing was done on a sample of PBMCs. All receptors come from a young man in good health and CMV-seronegative.

A note on this clone: The same CDR3 can be traced to other DNA sequences in this sample. The chain employs TRBV14 and TRBJ2-5; D gene uncertain. The germline CDR1 and CDR2 sequences are SGHDN and FVKESK. This CDR3 has 13 amino acids. Trimming left V 1 base short and J 1 base short, with 4 bases between. The CDR3 DNA sequence: TGTGCCAGCAGCCAAGGAGTCCAAGAGACCCAGTACTTC. It translates to CASSQGVQETQYF. Full variable domain (rest looked up from reference TRBV14 and TRBJ2-5): EAGVTQFPSHSVIEKGQTVTLRCDPISGHDNLYWYRRVMGKEIKFLLHFVKESKQDESGMPNNRFLAERTGGTYSTLKVQPAELEDSGVYFCASSQGVQETQYFGPGTRLLVL.

Here the CDR3 reads CASSQFGRESSYEQYF. The CDR3 DNA is TGCGCCAGCAGCCAATTTGGGAGGGAGAGCTCCTACGAGCAGTACTTC. The V gene is TRBV4-1, the J gene TRBJ2-7; 7 nucleotides agree with TRBD2. Germline V CDR1 and CDR2: MGHRA, YSYEKL. The CDR3 loop spans 16 amino acids. V trimming: 2 bases; J trimming: 0 bases; junction bases outside the gene matches: 7.

The rearrangement uses TRBV11-2 and TRBJ2-1, with a tentative D call TRBD2 (6 bases). Germline V lookup: CDR1 SGHAT, CDR2 FQNNGV. There are 17 residues in the CDR3. V was trimmed by 4 bases and J by 8 bases, leaving 24 bases between them. CDR3 sequence reads: CASSSPGVRGNGDEQFF. CDR3 nucleotide sequence: TGTGCCAGCAGCTCACCTGGGGTGCGGGGCAATGGAGATGAGCAGTTCTTC.

The J gene is TRBJ2-7, the V gene TRBV7-2; D is perhaps TRBD1 (8 bases). Between the trimmed V and J ends, which lost 7 bases and 4 bases, there was a span of 20 bases. From germline, CDR1 is SGHTA and CDR2 FQGNSA. The CDR3 contains 15 residues. In nucleotides, the CDR3 is TGTGCCAGCAACCCTCAAGCGGGACAGGAGTACGAGCAGTACTTC. This encodes CASNPQAGQEYEQYF.

The chain has TRBV28 and TRBJ1-1; no clear D. V lost 5 bases, J lost 3 bases, and 13 bases lay in between. CDR1 is MDHEN and CDR2 is SYDVKM in the germline V gene. The CDR3 sequence is 14 residues long. The CDR3 loop is CASSPTGKDTEAFF. In nucleotides, the CDR3 is TGTGCCAGCAGTCCGACTGGTAAGGACACTGAAGCTTTCTTT.

V and J are TRBV19 and TRBJ2-1; TRBD1 agrees at 10 bases. CDR3 length: 21 amino acids. The J segment lost 2 bases and the V segment lost 3 bases, leaving 19 bases of the junction unmatched. The V gene's germline CDR1 is LNHDA and CDR2 SQIVND (reference sequence). CDR3 region: CASSILSDLGQGSRPYNEQFF. The CDR3 DNA is TGTGCCAGTAGTATTCTCTCAGATTTGGGACAGGGGTCGAGGCCCTACAATGAGCAGTTCTTC.

This chain links TRBV6-5 with TRBJ1-1; tentative D call: TRBD1 (6 bases). V lost 3 bases and J lost 1, with 9 bases in between. The CDR3 runs to 14 residues. The germline CDR1 and CDR2 sequences are MNHEY and SVGAGI. As DNA, the CDR3 is TGTGCCAGCAGTTATAGGGGGTCGAACACTGAAGCTTTCTTT. This codes for CASSYRGSNTEAFF.

The chain has TRBV28 and TRBJ1-5, with D unresolved. Looked up from germline, CDR1 is MDHEN and CDR2 is SYDVKM. Trimming shortened V by 5 bases and J by 4 bases, and 15 bases separated the two germline ends. This CDR3 region has 15 residues. CDR3 nucleotides: TGTGCCAGCAGTCCTTCGGCAGGCTGGAATCAGCCCCAGCATTTT. Protein: CASSPSAGWNQPQHF.

The chain combines TRBV2 with TRBJ2-7, with D maybe TRBD1 (6 bases). Germline values: CDR1 SNHLY, CDR2 FYNNEI. V was trimmed by 6 bases and J by 1 base, leaving 13 bases between them. The CDR3 has 14 residues. CDR3 sequence: CASRVDSQSYEQYF. CDR3 coding DNA: TGTGCCAGCAGGGTGGACAGCCAGTCCTACGAGCAGTACTTC.

This chain links TRBV7-2 with TRBJ2-7; 10 nucleotides match TRBD2. CDR1 and CDR2 (germline): SGHTA, FQGNSA. Trimming cost V 1 base and J 2 bases; bases outside gene matches: 5. This CDR3 comprises 16 residues. For the CDR3, the DNA is TGTGCCAGCAGCTTAGATTCCAGCGGGGGGGCCTACGAGCAGTACTTC. Residues: CASSLDSSGGAYEQYF. The full variable domain, in which reference TRBV7-2 and TRBJ2-7 provide the parts outside the CDR3, is GAGVSQSPSNKVTEKGKDVELRCDPISGHTALYWYRQSLGQGLEFLIYFQGNSAPDKSGLPSDRFSAERTGGSVSTLTIQRTQQEDSAVYLCASSLDSSGGAYEQYFGPGTRLTVT.

This chain uses TRBV7-8 with TRBJ2-7; a weak D match, TRBD1 (5 bases). Deletions cut 4 bases from V and 8 bases from J, with 21 bases between. The CDR3 spans 15 residues. Germline lookup yields CDR1 SGHVS and CDR2 FQNEAQ. CDR3 amino acids: CASSSGAGPFVKQYF. In nucleotides, the CDR3 is TGTGCCAGCAGCTCAGGAGCAGGGCCCTTTGTGAAGCAGTACTTC.

The rearrangement joins TRBV28 to TRBJ1-1, with D possibly TRBD1 on 6 matching bases. The CDR3 totals 16 residues. The ends were cut back, 7 bases at V and 7 bases at J, with 25 bases in the middle. CDR1 and CDR2 (germline): MDHEN, SYDVKM. Here the CDR3 reads CASNSENRVGRGEAFF. DNA of the CDR3: TGTGCCAGCAACTCCGAGAACAGGGTGGGGAGAGGTGAAGCTTTCTTT.

CDR3 sequence reads: CASSYSIRDSTEAFF. The CDR3 bases are TGTGCCAGCAGCTACAGCATAAGGGACAGCACTGAAGCTTTCTTT. The chain recombines TRBV5-4 with TRBJ1-1; 7 nucleotides align to TRBD1. V was pared by 3 bases and J by 4 bases, with 9 bases of the junction left unmatched. CDR1 and CDR2 from the germline V gene are SGHNT and YYREEE (reference sequence). CDR3 length: 15 residues.

The genes are TRBV4-1 and TRBJ2-3; TRBD2 might be the D (5 bases). The CDR3 has 18 residues. Trimming cost V 0 bases and J 1 base, with 17 bases left between them. Germline-derived CDR1 and CDR2 are MGHRA and YSYEKL. The CDR3: CASSQDRTGIWGTDTQYF. CDR3 coding DNA: TGCGCCAGCAGCCAAGATAGGACCGGGATCTGGGGCACAGATACGCAGTATTTT.

The CDR3 DNA is TGTGCCAGCAGCTTCCTACTAGCGGGGGGCGATGAGCAGTTCTTC. As protein: CASSFLLAGGDEQFF. This chain joins TRBV7-8 and TRBJ2-1; 12 nucleotides align to TRBD2. Unmatched junction bases numbered 5, after V lost 3 bases and J lost 8 bases. From germline, CDR1 is SGHVS and CDR2 FQNEAQ. The CDR3 runs 15 residues.

This chain uses TRBV29-1 with TRBJ2-5; D ambiguous. Germline values: CDR1 SQVTM, CDR2 ANQGSEA. V lost 8 bases to trimming and J lost 5 bases, with 9 bases between them. The CDR3 sequence is 10 residues long. The CDR3 reads CSSAGETQYF. For the CDR3, the DNA is TGCAGCTCGGCCGGGGAGACCCAGTACTTC.

The chain links TRBV25-1 to TRBJ1-1; D is uncertain. The CDR3 covers 12 residues. Germline CDR1 and CDR2: MGHDK and SYGVNS. Trimming took 6 bases from V and 7 from J, leaving 12 bases between them. The CDR3 region is CASRPGVGEAFF. In DNA, the CDR3 is TGTGCCAGCAGGCCGGGAGTTGGTGAAGCTTTCTTT. The entire variable domain, with the rest obtained from reference TRBV25-1 and TRBJ1-1, is as follows: EADIYQTPRYLVIGTGKKITLECSQTMGHDKMYWYQQDPGMELHLIHYSYGVNSTEKGDLSSESTVSRIRTEHFPLTLESARPSHTSQYLCASRPGVGEAFFGQGTRLTVV.

V gene TRBV28 combines with J gene TRBJ2-5; tentatively, D is TRBD1 (5 bases). There are 15 residues in the CDR3. Trimming removed 7 bases at V and 4 bases at J, with 19 bases between. Germline lookup yields CDR1 MDHEN and CDR2 SYDVKM. The CDR3 here is CASIRLGGRGETQYF. DNA for the CDR3: TGTGCCAGCATACGACTTGGCGGTAGGGGAGAGACCCAGTACTTC.

V usage is TRBV27 and J usage is TRBJ1-1; D not certain. In germline, CDR1 is MNHEY, CDR2 SMNVEV (reference sequence). The V and J ends lost 2 bases and 1 base respectively, with 5 bases between them. The CDR3 sequence is 13 residues long. CDR3 region: CASSLTANTEAFF. Written as DNA, the CDR3 is TGTGCCAGCAGTTTAACAGCGAACACTGAAGCTTTCTTT.

The genes are TRBV28 and TRBJ2-7; D possibly corresponds to TRBD1 (6 bases). The germline V and J ends were trimmed by 2 bases and 2 bases, with 16 bases remaining between them. This CDR3 spans 16 amino acids. Per the germline V gene, CDR1 is MDHEN and CDR2 is SYDVKM. The CDR3 protein is CASSLARAGTTYEQYF. As DNA, the CDR3 is TGTGCCAGCAGTTTAGCGAGGGCCGGGACAACCTACGAGCAGTACTTC.

The rearrangement links TRBV4-3 to TRBJ1-2; no definite D call. Germline-derived CDR1 and CDR2 are LGHNA and YSLEER. The CDR3 runs 15 residues. V was trimmed by 3 bases and J by 0 bases, leaving 11 bases between them. The CDR3 nucleotides read TGCGCCAGCAGCCAGTGGGCGTCGGCTAACTATGGCTACACCTTC. The encoded protein is CASSQWASANYGYTF.

This chain joins TRBV18 and TRBJ2-7, with 7 bases aligning to TRBD1. This CDR3 comprises 13 residues. Germline CDR1 and CDR2: KGHSH and LQKENI. V trimming: 6 bases; J trimming: 2 bases; junction bases outside the gene matches: 4. CDR3 residues: CASSFGTAYEQYF. The CDR3 nucleotides read TGTGCCAGCTCGTTCGGGACAGCCTACGAGCAGTACTTC. Looking up the rest from reference TRBV18 and TRBJ2-7 gives the full variable domain: NAGVMQNPRHLVRRRGQEARLRCSPMKGHSHVYWYRQLPEEGLKFMVYLQKENIIDESGMPKERFSAEFPKEGPSILRIQQVVRGDSAAYFCASSFGTAYEQYFGPGTRLTVT.

This rearrangement joins TRBV30 to TRBJ2-6, with D perhaps TRBD1 (6 bases). Trimming left V 4 bases short and J 0 bases short, with 19 bases between. The germline gives CDR1 GTSNPN, CDR2 SVGIG (reference sequence). This CDR3 region has 18 residues. The DNA of the CDR3 is TGTGCCTGGATGGGTGGACAGCCTAACCTCTCTGGGGCCAACGTCCTGACTTTC. Translating gives CAWMGGQPNLSGANVLTF.

The genes are TRBV19 and TRBJ1-3; D is possibly TRBD1 (5 bases). The CDR3 is 16 residues long. The V end lost 2 bases, the J end lost 0 bases, and 11 bases lay between the germline ends. Germline V gene sequence: CDR1 LNHDA, CDR2 SQIVND (reference sequence). The CDR3 sequence: CASSIKGVTSGNTIYF. The CDR3, as DNA: TGTGCCAGTAGTATAAAAGGGGTGACCTCTGGAAACACCATATATTTT.

This chain joins TRBV29-1 and TRBJ1-1, with D possibly matching TRBD1 (6 bases). V was pared by 1 base and J by 1 base, with 13 bases between. Germline-derived CDR1 and CDR2 are SQVTM and ANQGSEA. This CDR3 contains 15 residues. The CDR3 DNA reads as TGCAGCGTTGAAGCATGGCAGGGGCCGAACACTGAAGCTTTCTTT. It specifies CSVEAWQGPNTEAFF. Full variable domain (missing parts from reference TRBV29-1 and TRBJ1-1): SAVISQKPSRDICQRGTSLTIQCQVDSQVTMMFWYRQQPGQSLTLIATANQGSEATYESGFVIDKFPISRPNLTFSTLTVSNMSPEDSSIYLCSVEAWQGPNTEAFFGQGTRLTVV.

This chain uses TRBV7-2 with TRBJ2-7, with 12 bases identical to TRBD2. J gave up 5 bases and V 1 base, and 6 bases lay outside the gene matches. This CDR3 comprises 16 residues. Per the germline V gene, CDR1 is SGHTA and CDR2 is FQGNSA. CDR3 sequence reads: CASSLGLAGGLDEQYF. The CDR3 nucleotides are TGTGCCAGCAGCTTAGGGCTAGCGGGAGGGCTAGACGAGCAGTACTTC.

The rearrangement joins TRBV18 to TRBJ1-1; D call uncertain. The CDR3 covers 13 residues. V lost 9 bases to trimming and J lost 2 bases, with 13 bases between them. CDR1 is KGHSH and CDR2 is LQKENI in the germline V gene. The CDR3 sequence is CASSSAENTEAFF. The CDR3 region has the DNA TGTGCCAGTTCTAGCGCCGAAAACACTGAAGCTTTCTTT.

The chain has TRBV28 and TRBJ2-2; no reliable D call. The CDR3 runs 13 residues. The germline V gene encodes CDR1 MDHEN and CDR2 SYDVKM. V was cut by 8 bases and J by 0 bases, with 7 bases left in between. The CDR3 region is CASWLANTGELFF. The DNA of the CDR3 is TGTGCCAGCTGGCTCGCGAACACCGGGGAGCTGTTTTTT.